The entry that follows covers one T cell receptor (beta chain) sequence. Its antigen is not identified. One end of the junction does not line up with germline, which may come from a read error. Unique-molecular-identifier-tagged TCR beta cDNA libraries were used. TCRdb re-derived calls from the PCR reads in MiXCR, one entry per CDR3 protein. The sample shows approximately 630,000 distinct CDR3 sequences, roughly three fifths of them seen only once. This record comes from a study of post-analysis software for immune sequencing data. The wider study: Multiple sclerosis in the patients followed relapsing-remitting, secondary progressive and progressive-relapsing courses. Study-wide results and limits: Under F measure analysis, samples from one preparation batch co-clustered strongly. Relative to controls, patients with multiple sclerosis showed significantly lower normalized Chao1 diversity. With TRBV5-6, TRBV5-1 and TRBV20-1 included, about five TRBV segments were more frequent in patients than in controls.

The CDR3 is 13 residues long. The germline CDR1 and CDR2 sequences are MNHEY and SVGAGI. The rearrangement joins TRBV6-5 to TRBJ1-2, with D tentatively TRBD1 (5 bases). What was sequenced was blood. This sequence was found in a girl aged 2-15 years with multiple sclerosis. CDR3: CTSSYEGRYGYTF. The CDR3 bases are TGTACCAGCAGTTACGAGGGGCGCTATGGCTACACCTTC.